The source of this TCR beta chain is a study of blood T cell repertoires in COVID-19 (dated by TCRdb to the early 2020s). About the study as a whole: Collaborator samples came from the United States, Italy and Spain and covered acute and convalescent phases of COVID-19. The prospective study material was composed of cDNA or gDNA derived from T cells, B-cell-depleted T cells, or PBMCs. Where available, HLA class I and class II types were obtained from metadata supplied by the sample provider rather than from assay-based typing. Samples were obtained from the ongoing ImmuneRACE study (first 160 participants) and from 1,254 subjects provided by 6 global collaborators. Subjects who had been exposed to COVID-19, were actively infected with it, or had recovered from it provided the deeply sampled blood TCRbeta repertoires that made up the dataset. Sample metadata almost always included a de-identified subject ID, COVID-19 status, age in years and sex. A freely available public database, intended as a resource for researchers studying the immune response to SARS-CoV-2, is where the repertoires were released. Paper-wide results and their limitations: The quantity of clinical and demographic metadata differed by source and by participant and was supplied without curation.

Comment on this clone: Its antigen is not yet known. Qualities for individual bases were not recorded, and no much larger clone is one base off.

The immunoSEQ Assay, a bias-controlled multiplex PCR, was used to amplify TCRbeta CDR3 regions from genomic DNA. Per the original workflow: The number of nucleated cells in each sample was estimated by amplification of reference gene primers within the assay. To quantify the absolute abundance of each unique TCRbeta CDR3 rearrangement, sequence reads were collapsed and filtered. For each sample, productive Simpson clonality was calculated by taking the square root of Simpson's diversity index across productive rearrangements. TCRdb retrieved this table from immuneACCESS and kept in-frame rearrangements only. Not all clones are present; in checked studies, unresolved V genes account for under half, and no reason is known for the remainder. The V and J calls and clone size come from that table; D and trimming were worked out from the DNA. The sample table records approximately 360,000 clones; roughly 90% of these occur just once. The top ten clonotypes cover 1.2% of the sample.

Collaborating institutions collected whole blood in K2EDTA tubes following their own protocols. For TCRbeta analysis, collaborators shipped samples in one of three forms: frozen whole blood, isolated PBMCs, or DNA extracted from either of those sample types. This clonotype was obtained from a man between 40 and 49 years old with acute or convalescent COVID-19. Sequencing was performed on peripheral blood.

The encoded CDR3 is CAWATGESSPLHF. The DNA sequence is as follows: TGTGCCTGGGCGACAGGGGAGAGTTCACCCCTCCACTTT. This chain joins TRBV30 to TRBJ1-6; TRBD1 lines up with 8 middle nucleotides. The CDR3 sequence holds 13 residues, the cysteine and phenylalanine included. This entry keeps only the CDR3 DNA: 39 bases, framed from base 1. From a lookup of the germline V gene (reference sequence), CDR1 and CDR2 are GTSNPN and SVGIG. Germline trimming: 5 bases from V, 9 bases from J; junction bases outside gene matches: 6.